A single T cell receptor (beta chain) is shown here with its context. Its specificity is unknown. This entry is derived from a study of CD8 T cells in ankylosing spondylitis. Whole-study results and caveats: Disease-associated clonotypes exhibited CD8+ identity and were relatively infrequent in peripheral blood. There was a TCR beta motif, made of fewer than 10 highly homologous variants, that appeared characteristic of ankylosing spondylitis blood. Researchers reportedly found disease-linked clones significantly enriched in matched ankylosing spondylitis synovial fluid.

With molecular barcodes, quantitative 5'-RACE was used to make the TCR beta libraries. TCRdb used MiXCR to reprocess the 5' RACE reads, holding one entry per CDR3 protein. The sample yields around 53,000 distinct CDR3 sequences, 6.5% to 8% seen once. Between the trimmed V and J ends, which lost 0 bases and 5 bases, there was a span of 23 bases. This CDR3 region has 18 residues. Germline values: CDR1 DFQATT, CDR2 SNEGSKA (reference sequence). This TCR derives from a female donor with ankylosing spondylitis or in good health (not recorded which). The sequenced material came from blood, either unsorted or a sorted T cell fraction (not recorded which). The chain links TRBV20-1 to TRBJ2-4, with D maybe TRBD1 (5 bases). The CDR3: CSARDWGDKGAGENIQYF. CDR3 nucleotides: TGCAGTGCTAGAGACTGGGGCGACAAAGGGGCAGGTGAAAACATTCAGTACTTC.